What follows describes a single T cell receptor (beta chain). This specimen comes from a study of blood T cell repertoires in COVID-19. Only in-frame clones appear in the TCRdb table, and some are missing; sequencing was by immunoSEQ multiplex PCR. This repertoire shows over 95,000 clones, 75% to 85% found once; its top ten account for roughly a tenth. The TCR comes from a human donor in a cohort sampled during active COVID-19. The material sequenced was peripheral blood.

The CDR3 DNA reads as TGTGCCAGCAGTCCATTAGGCAGCGGCAAGAATTCACCCCTCCACTTT. It yields the protein CASSPLGSGKNSPLHF. The J gene is TRBJ1-6, the V gene TRBV25-1, with unresolved D. The V end lost 5 bases, the J end lost 7 bases, and 18 bases lay between the germline ends. Per the germline V gene, CDR1 is MGHDK and CDR2 is SYGVNS. The CDR3 has 16 amino acids.